This section outlines one T cell receptor beta chain sequence together with its context. Its matching antigen is unknown. CDR1 is MDHEN, CDR2 SYDVKM, per germline. The J segment lost 3 bases and the V segment lost 7 bases, leaving 15 bases of the junction unmatched. CDR3 length: 16 amino acids. The data originate from a study of shared clonotypes between healthy human individuals. Overall study results and limits: Some clonotypes were shared by all four sorted-subset donors, while others were not shared. The non-shared ones had lower generation probabilities than the shared ones.

Data came from immunoSEQ multiplex PCR; TCRdb stores just in-frame clones and leaves some out. The data show a few million clones, 80% to 95% seen once. V gene TRBV28 combines with J gene TRBJ2-7; TRBD1 matches 7 bases. This receptor was taken from a man between 18 and 29 years old in good health. Some clones in this sample may be carry-over from other donors' samples. The sample comprised naive CD4+ T cells from PBMCs. The subset is: CD45RA+ positively selected. The CDR3, as DNA: TGTGCCAGCATCACCCCCGCCGGGACAGTAGGCTACGAGCAGTACTTC. Protein sequence: CASITPAGTVGYEQYF.